Listed below are T cell receptor beta chains from one sample, sequenced in a study of blood T cells in healthy people across ages. In TCRdb, the 5' RACE reads were re-called with MiXCR into one record per CDR3 protein. Of 850,000 to 1,100,000 distinct CDR3 sequences in the sample, roughly two fifths are singletons; the top ten hold less than 15%. Sequencing was performed on blood. All receptors come from a man younger than 35 in good health. CDR3s leave out the opening cysteine and the closing phenylalanine or tryptophan. D genes are given only for firm matches.

d_gene,v_gene,CDR3aa
.,TRBV12-3/TRBV12-4,ASSLRVTRPNEQF
.,TRBV20-1,SASLDGYT
TRBD1,TRBV11-2,ASSLEPKGGDLLRYYNEQF
.,TRBV11-2,ASSLDGRSNTEAF
.,TRBV15,ATSAPGRVRYT
TRBD1,TRBV10-3,AISETPGQGGALNPPLH
.,TRBV5-1,ASSTRGDPTTDTQY
.,TRBV25-1,ASSDVGGDSSGYGYT
.,TRBV9,ASSAAQGQPQH
TRBD2,TRBV6-1,TSREGRDYNEQF
.,TRBV27,ASSLSAGFHVEQF
TRBD1,TRBV6-6,ASSYPPGRGHEKLF
.,TRBV29-1,SVGPSLMETQY
TRBD1,TRBV6-2/TRBV6-3,ASSGQADTNTPLH
TRBD1,TRBV4-1,ASSQPGQGANNEKLF
TRBD1,TRBV4-3,ASSQGERQGTYGYT
.,TRBV13,ASSLGKWGRSNYGYT
TRBD1,TRBV25-1,ASSAGQGSGGYT
.,TRBV12-3/TRBV12-4,ASSPSTPDTQY